This paragraph covers one T cell receptor (beta chain) sequence. What it recognizes is unknown. General study results and limits: Greatest tumor Treg TCR overlap was with tumor naive CD4+ cells. Larger-cohort validation covered only one TCR beta V-J rearrangement.

TCRdb processed the 5' RACE reads anew with MiXCR; each CDR3 protein has one entry. The sample holds roughly 50,000 distinct CDR3 sequences, approximately 25% seen once. Specimen: tumor-infiltrating naive CD4+ T cells sorted from the breast tumor. The subset denotes: naive CD4+ T cells, CD4+CD45RA+CD25-. This TCR derives from a female donor with breast cancer.

The CDR3 sequence: CASSLTRGEGPYEQYF. The DNA of the CDR3 is TGTGCCAGCAGCTTAACCAGGGGGGAGGGACCCTACGAGCAGTACTTC. This chain connects TRBV7-2 to TRBJ2-7; D is possibly TRBD1 or TRBD2 (7 bases each). Looked up from germline, CDR1 is SGHTA and CDR2 is FQGNSA. The CDR3 has 16 residues. Trimming cost V 2 bases and J 2 bases, with 16 bases left between them.